These 23 T cell receptor beta chains originate from one sample sequenced in a study of cytomegalovirus exposure and HLA in healthy donors. The PCR made use of 60 Vbeta and 13 Jbeta primers. TCRdb's copy holds only in-frame clones and misses some; the assay was immunoSEQ multiplex PCR. This sample yields 100,000 to 140,000 clones, of which under 80% are seen a single time; roughly 15% belongs to the top ten. Sample: PBMCs. Receptors were obtained from a woman between 40 and 55 years old in good health and CMV-seropositive.

The chain links TRBV7-2 to TRBJ1-5; D is unresolved. This CDR3 has 13 residues. Per the germline V gene, CDR1 is SGHTA and CDR2 is FQGNSA. Trimming cost V 2 bases and J 4 bases, with 6 bases left between them. The CDR3 DNA reads as TGTGCCAGCAGCTTAAGAGGGAATCAGCCCCAGCATTTT. It encodes CASSLRGNQPQHF. The full variable domain, its missing parts supplied by reference TRBV7-2 and TRBJ1-5, is GAGVSQSPSNKVTEKGKDVELRCDPISGHTALYWYRQSLGQGLEFLIYFQGNSAPDKSGLPSDRFSAERTGGSVSTLTIQRTQQEDSAVYLCASSLRGNQPQHFGDGTRLSIL.

The V gene is TRBV19, the J gene TRBJ1-6; no clear D gene. V lost 3 bases to trimming and J lost 3 bases, with 9 bases between them. CDR3 length: 15 residues. Looked up from germline, CDR1 is LNHDA and CDR2 is SQIVND (reference sequence). Here the CDR3 reads CASSMAGIYNSPLHF. CDR3 nucleotides: TGTGCCAGTAGTATGGCGGGCATCTATAATTCACCCCTCCACTTT.

This clone has only a few counts. The chain employs TRBV6-5 and TRBJ2-1; tentatively, D is TRBD1 (5 bases). CDR3 length: 15 amino acids. Per germline, CDR1 MNHEY and CDR2 SVGAGI. The ends were cut back, 0 bases at V and 8 bases at J, with 14 bases in the middle. CDR3 in DNA: TGTGCCAGCAGTTACTCCAGGGCGAAAGAGGATGAGCAGTTCTTC. This sequence encodes CASSYSRAKEDEQFF.

The chain recombines TRBV19 with TRBJ1-1; no definite D call. The CDR3 has 13 amino acids. V was pared by 5 bases and J by 2 bases, with 9 bases between. The germline V gene encodes CDR1 LNHDA and CDR2 SQIVND (reference sequence). The CDR3: CASSFTENTEAFF. The CDR3 region has the DNA TGTGCCAGTAGTTTCACAGAAAACACTGAAGCTTTCTTT. Variable domain in full (rest from reference TRBV19 and TRBJ1-1): DGGITQSPKYLFRKEGQNVTLSCEQNLNHDAMYWYRQDPGQGLRLIYYSQIVNDFQKGDIAEGYSVSREKKESFPLTVTSAQKNPTAFYLCASSFTENTEAFFGQGTRLTVV.

The V call is TRBV29-1, the J call TRBJ2-1; 8 bases line up with TRBD2. Trimming cost V 6 bases and J 7 bases; bases outside gene matches: 11. There are 14 residues in the CDR3. CDR1 is SQVTM and CDR2 is ANQGSEA in the germline V gene. CDR3 DNA sequence: TGCAGCGTCGATCCGCGGGGGGTGGGTAATGAGCAGTTCTTC. Amino acid sequence: CSVDPRGVGNEQFF.

The chain joins TRBV6-1 to TRBJ1-1; 7 nucleotides agree with TRBD1. V dropped 3 bases and J dropped 5; count of bases not matched to a gene: 9. Germline values: CDR1 MNHNS, CDR2 SASEGT. The CDR3 sequence is 15 residues long. CDR3 loop: CASSDLGQFPTEAFF. The CDR3 DNA follows: TGTGCCAGCAGTGATCTGGGACAGTTTCCAACTGAAGCTTTCTTT.

The CDR3: CASSLESGNGYTF. For the CDR3, the DNA is TGCGCCAGCAGCTTGGAGTCAGGGAATGGCTACACCTTC. V is TRBV5-1 and J is TRBJ1-2; tentatively, D is TRBD1 (5 bases). Per germline, CDR1 SGHRS and CDR2 YFSETQ. Trimming took 0 bases from V and 6 from J, leaving 9 bases between them. This CDR3 has 13 residues.

The gene calls are TRBV7-2 and TRBJ1-1; TRBD1 might be the D (6 bases). The CDR3 covers 15 residues. Trimming shortened V by 5 bases and J by 4 bases, and 17 bases separated the two germline ends. Germline V gene sequence: CDR1 SGHTA, CDR2 FQGNSA. CDR3 DNA: TGTGCCAGCAGCCCAGCGGCAGGGGTGGCCACTGAAGCTTTCTTT. It yields the protein CASSPAAGVATEAFF.

The V call is TRBV4-2, the J call TRBJ1-4; D remains unclear. CDR1 LGHNA and CDR2 YNFKEQ come from the germline V gene. V dropped 0 bases and J dropped 0 bases, with 8 bases sitting between them. The CDR3 length is 16 residues. The CDR3 sequence: CASSQDREATNEKLFF. CDR3 nucleotides: TGTGCCAGCAGCCAAGATCGGGAAGCAACTAATGAAAAACTGTTTTTT.

This chain uses TRBV7-9 with TRBJ1-2, with no clear D. Trimming shortened V by 4 bases and J by 0 bases, and 18 bases separated the two germline ends. The CDR3 contains 17 residues. Germline CDR1 reads SEHNR; CDR2 reads FQNEAQ (reference sequence). The CDR3 nucleotides read TGTGCCAGCAGCTATAAGGATGGAGGCGATCCTAACTATGGCTACACCTTC. It codes for CASSYKDGGDPNYGYTF.

Concerning this clone itself: One end of the junction varies from germline; a read error may be responsible. The chain carries TRBV6-1 and TRBJ1-5, with a possible D match to TRBD1 (5 bases). Germline CDR1 reads MNHNS; CDR2 reads SASEGT. The CDR3 contains 14 residues. The CDR3 sequence: CVSSETVGGQPQHF. The CDR3 region has the DNA TGTGTCAGCAGTGAAACAGTGGGGGGGCAGCCCCAGCATTTT.

The sample holds a few counts of this clone. The chain carries TRBV10-3 and TRBJ2-3, with TRBD1 identical over 7 bases. The CDR3 sequence is 13 residues long. Germline lookup yields CDR1 ENHRY and CDR2 SYGVKD. In nucleotides, the CDR3 is TGTGCATCAGGGACAGAAAGTACAGATACGCAGTATTTT. This codes for CASGTESTDTQYF.

In nucleotides, the CDR3 is TGTGCCAGCAGCGGGGATGGGGCTTTCATTGGAAACACCATATATTTT. This translates into CASSGDGAFIGNTIYF. This chain connects TRBV9 to TRBJ1-3; possibly TRBD1 for D (5 bases). This CDR3 is 16 amino acids long. Germline V gives CDR1 SGDLS, CDR2 YYNGEE. The V and J ends lost 3 bases and 3 bases respectively, with 16 bases between them.

The chain employs TRBV5-1 and TRBJ2-3; D is perhaps TRBD1 (5 bases). The CDR3 spans 14 residues. Trimming took off 4 bases at V and 5 bases at J, with 14 bases between the two ends. Germline lookup yields CDR1 SGHRS and CDR2 YFSETQ. CDR3 nucleotide sequence: TGCGCCAGCAGCCCCGTGGCTAGGGGAGATACGCAGTATTTT. Translating gives CASSPVARGDTQYF.

The chain employs TRBV5-4 and TRBJ1-6; 9 positions match TRBD1. This CDR3 contains 16 residues. CDR1 SGHNT and CDR2 YYREEE come from the germline V gene (reference sequence). After removal of 2 bases from V and 7 bases from J, the junction contained 7 bases not matched to a gene. The CDR3 region is CASSFPTGGVNSPLHF. In DNA form, the CDR3 reads TGTGCCAGCAGCTTCCCCACAGGGGGCGTGAATTCACCCCTCCACTTT.

V is TRBV7-6 and J is TRBJ1-1; D is unclear. CDR3 length equals 13 residues. Germline loops: CDR1 SGHVS, CDR2 FNYEAQ. Trimming removed 5 bases from V and 6 bases from J, with 13 bases in between. The CDR3 here is CASSAVAGAEAFF. CDR3 sequence (DNA): TGTGCCAGCAGCGCCGTGGCAGGCGCTGAAGCTTTCTTT.

V usage is TRBV10-3 and J usage is TRBJ1-2, with D tentatively TRBD1 (5 bases). The CDR3 length is 15 residues. Trimming took 0 bases from V and 5 from J, leaving 13 bases between them. Germline V gene data show CDR1 as ENHRY and CDR2 as SYGVKD. CDR3 coding DNA: TGTGCCATCAGTGAGTCGGGAGGGGCAGGGTATGGCTACACCTTC. Translation: CAISESGGAGYGYTF.

This clone showed up just a few times. This rearrangement joins TRBV5-4 to TRBJ2-1, with a tentative D call TRBD2 (6 bases). V gave up 0 bases and J gave up 3 bases, with 10 bases separating them. This CDR3 is built from 15 residues. The germline V gene has CDR1 SGHNT and CDR2 YYREEE (reference sequence). CDR3 protein: CASSLAGVGYNEQFF. CDR3 DNA sequence: TGTGCCAGCAGCTTGGCGGGGGTGGGCTACAATGAGCAGTTCTTC. Variable domain in full (rest from reference TRBV5-4 and TRBJ2-1): ETGVTQSPTHLIKTRGQQVTLRCSSQSGHNTVSWYQQALGQGPQFIFQYYREEENGRGNFPPRFSGLQFPNYSSELNVNALELDDSALYLCASSLAGVGYNEQFFGPGTRLTVL.

The chain has TRBV13 and TRBJ1-1; D remains ambiguous. Germline V gene sequence: CDR1 PRHDT, CDR2 FYEKMQ (reference sequence). V was clipped by 3 bases and J by 0 bases, with 8 bases between them. This CDR3 is 14 amino acids long. The CDR3 DNA reads as TGTGCCAGCAGCTTTACGGAGCTGAACACTGAAGCTTTCTTT. Translation: CASSFTELNTEAFF.

V gene TRBV2 combines with J gene TRBJ1-2; 7 bases fit TRBD1. Germline CDR1 and CDR2: SNHLY and FYNNEI. This CDR3 is 14 amino acids long. After removal of 4 bases from V and 2 bases from J, the junction contained 4 bases not matched to a gene. CDR3 amino acids: CASSALRGNYGYTF. CDR3 DNA sequence: TGTGCCAGCAGTGCCCTCAGGGGGAACTATGGCTACACCTTC.

V and J are TRBV7-6 and TRBJ2-1, with D uncertain. The CDR3 is 15 residues long. In germline, CDR1 is SGHVS, CDR2 FNYEAQ. Trimming cost V 4 bases and J 0 bases, with 10 bases left between them. CDR3 sequence reads: CASSSDTFSYNEQFF. CDR3 nucleotide sequence: TGTGCCAGCAGCTCTGACACTTTCTCCTACAATGAGCAGTTCTTC.

V and J are TRBV30 and TRBJ2-7; TRBD1 matches 7 bases. The CDR3 spans 13 residues. Trimming cost V 4 bases and J 2 bases; bases outside gene matches: 5. Germline V gene lookup returns CDR1 GTSNPN and CDR2 SVGIG (reference sequence). The CDR3 spells CAWTGRGTYEQYF. DNA of the CDR3: TGTGCCTGGACGGGCAGGGGGACCTACGAGCAGTACTTC.

J is TRBJ1-1 and V is TRBV7-2; D gene uncertain. The CDR3 runs 13 residues. The V end was cut by 4 bases, the J end by 1 base, with 7 bases between. The germline V gene encodes CDR1 SGHTA and CDR2 FQGNSA. The DNA for the CDR3 is TGTGCCAGCAGCTCGACACCGAACACTGAAGCTTTCTTT. Residues: CASSSTPNTEAFF.